This TCR beta chain was identified in a study of control samples from healthy donors and cancer patients. Clones were sequenced by immunoSEQ multiplex PCR, and TCRdb holds only the in-frame ones, with some missing. The sample includes about 120,000 clones, about 91% seen only once; the top ten take around 3.4%. The ends were cut back, 4 bases at V and 7 bases at J, with 17 bases in the middle. From germline, CDR1 is SGHRS and CDR2 YFSETQ. CDR3 length: 14 amino acids. The sequence derives from a man aged 40-49 years in good health. The chain links TRBV5-1 to TRBJ1-1; perhaps TRBD1 as D (6 bases). The sample was blood. The CDR3 DNA reads TGCGCCAGCAGCGCCGTTCCGGGGGGCGGTGAAGCTTTCTTT. It yields the protein CASSAVPGGGEAFF. The full variable domain, in which reference TRBV5-1 and TRBJ1-1 provide the parts outside the CDR3, is KAGVTQTPRYLIKTRGQQVTLSCSPISGHRSVSWYQQTPGQGLQFLFEYFSETQRNKGNFPGRFSGRQFSNSRSEMNVSTLELGDSALYLCASSAVPGGGEAFFGQGTRLTVV.